Listed here are 26 T cell receptor beta chains from one sample, sequenced in a study of blood T cells in healthy people across ages. With a J-beta primer mix and a sample-barcoded 5' primer, a second PCR ran about 6 to 11 cycles. TCRdb used MiXCR to reprocess the 5' RACE reads, holding one entry per CDR3 protein. The sample consists of around 1,600,000 distinct CDR3 sequences, roughly 43% of them appearing once. The sequenced sample consisted of blood. Receptors originate from a woman between 18 and 29 years old in good health.

V is TRBV12-3 or TRBV12-4 and J is TRBJ2-5, with D perhaps TRBD1 (5 bases). V was clipped by 3 bases and J by 1 base, with 12 bases between them. CDR3 length equals 15 residues. The CDR3 sequence is CASSFQGLPQETQYF. CDR3 nucleotide sequence: TGTGCCAGCAGTTTTCAGGGCCTCCCCCAAGAGACCCAGTACTTC.

This clonotype appeared a few times. The chain recombines TRBV29-1 with TRBJ2-1, with unresolved D. The V gene's germline CDR1 is SQVTM and CDR2 ANQGSEA. Trimming took 1 base from V and 6 from J, leaving 7 bases between them. This CDR3 contains 12 residues. The CDR3 is CSVEVISNEQFF. The CDR3 coding sequence is TGCAGCGTTGAAGTCATAAGCAATGAGCAGTTCTTC.

The V gene is TRBV10-3, the J gene TRBJ2-7; possibly TRBD2 for D (6 bases). The ends were cut back, 6 bases at V and 10 bases at J, with 19 bases in the middle. From germline, CDR1 is ENHRY and CDR2 SYGVKD. CDR3 size: 13 residues. The CDR3 DNA follows: TGTGCCATCAGAGAGGCTAGCGCAGAGGCCCAGTACTTC. This codes for CAIREASAEAQYF.

This clonotype was seen just once. J is TRBJ2-1 and V is TRBV14, with 15 bases fitting TRBD2. V lost 1 base and J lost 4; bases outside the gene matches: 2. The V gene's germline CDR1 is SGHDN and CDR2 FVKESK. The CDR3 sequence is 17 residues long. CDR3: CASSQGTSGGAYNEQFF. CDR3 sequence (DNA): TGTGCCAGCAGCCAAGGGACTAGCGGGGGGGCTTACAATGAGCAGTTCTTC. The whole variable domain, remainder taken from reference TRBV14 and TRBJ2-1, is EAGVTQFPSHSVIEKGQTVTLRCDPISGHDNLYWYRRVMGKEIKFLLHFVKESKQDESGMPNNRFLAERTGGTYSTLKVQPAELEDSGVYFCASSQGTSGGAYNEQFFGPGTRLTVL.

The genes are TRBV18 and TRBJ1-3, with a weak D call TRBD1 (5 bases). This CDR3 has 15 residues. CDR1 and CDR2 from the germline V gene are KGHSH and LQKENI. V lost 6 bases and J lost 2, with 14 bases in between. DNA of the CDR3: TGTGCCAGCTCTCCAGGGACGGGTACTGGAAACACCATATATTTT. Translating it yields CASSPGTGTGNTIYF.

The gene calls are TRBV4-2 and TRBJ1-5, with D tentatively TRBD1 (6 bases). Trimming left V 0 bases short and J 9 bases short, with 18 bases between. The CDR3 loop spans 16 amino acids. Germline CDR1 and CDR2: LGHNA and YNFKEQ. DNA of the CDR3: TGTGCCAGCAGCCAAGAGGGGCGGCATGGGGGGCGGCCCCAGCATTTT. Amino acid sequence: CASSQEGRHGGRPQHF.

This clonotype was seen only a few times. V gene TRBV15 combines with J gene TRBJ2-7; weak D call: TRBD1 (6 bases). The last part of the DNA fits TRBJ2-5 better; the J call may be wrong. This CDR3 contains 15 residues. From germline, CDR1 is LNHNV and CDR2 YYDKDF (reference sequence). The CDR3 loop is CATSSGDTGLETQYF. Here the CDR3 DNA reads TGTGCCACCAGCAGTGGGGACACGGGTTTAGAGACCCAGTACTTC.

The chain employs TRBV5-1 and TRBJ2-7; possible D gene TRBD1, 6 bases. Deletions cut 0 bases from V and 3 bases from J, with 13 bases between. CDR1 and CDR2 (germline): SGHRS, YFSETQ. The CDR3 totals 15 residues. The DNA of the CDR3 is TGCGCCAGCAGCTTGGTCCCGGGACACAACTACGAGCAGTACTTC. It is translated as CASSLVPGHNYEQYF.

The chain uses TRBV7-8 and TRBJ1-5; tentatively, D is TRBD1 (5 bases). The CDR3 runs to 13 residues. The V gene's germline CDR1 is SGHVS and CDR2 FQNEAQ. Trimming took off 9 bases at V and 6 bases at J, with 15 bases between the two ends. CDR3 protein: CASGTLGFQPQHF. The CDR3 coding sequence is TGTGCCAGTGGGACTCTTGGGTTTCAGCCCCAGCATTTT.

The rearrangement links TRBV6-5 to TRBJ2-5, with 11 bases identical to TRBD2. Germline CDR1 MNHEY, CDR2 SVGAGI. With 6 bases clipped from V and 4 bases from J, the junction kept 7 bases outside the gene matches. CDR3 size: 15 residues. The CDR3 DNA is TGTGCCAGCAGCTCTAGCGGGGGGATGTCAGAGACCCAGTACTTC. This gives the protein CASSSSGGMSETQYF.

This clonotype was counted a few times. This chain connects TRBV24-1 to TRBJ2-1; D is uncertain. Germline V CDR1 and CDR2: KGHDR, SFDVKD. V was clipped by 7 bases and J by 8 bases, with 8 bases between them. CDR3 size: 11 residues. The CDR3 DNA reads TGTGCCACCAGCGTGTTCTATGAGCAGTTCTTC. Its protein is CATSVFYEQFF.

Comment on this clonotype: Germline and junction disagree at one end, which may indicate a read error. This chain uses TRBV6-5 with TRBJ2-3; D is perhaps TRBD1 (6 bases). Germline V CDR1 and CDR2: MNHEY, SVGAGI. CDR3 length equals 16 residues. The CDR3 bases are TGTGCCGGCAGTTACTCGAGAGGGGGTCTCACAGATACGCAGTATTTT. It codes for CAGSYSRGGLTDTQYF.

The rearrangement links TRBV6-2 or TRBV6-3 to TRBJ1-1; unclear D gene. CDR3 length equals 13 residues. The germline V and J ends were trimmed by 1 base and 5 bases, with 8 bases remaining between them. CDR1 is MNHEY, CDR2 SVGEGT, per germline. CDR3 sequence: CASSYWGRTEAFF. Written as DNA, the CDR3 is TGTGCCAGCAGTTACTGGGGAAGAACTGAAGCTTTCTTT.

This clonotype came up a few times. The J gene is TRBJ2-3, the V gene TRBV6-5, with D perhaps TRBD2 (6 bases). The CDR3 length is 16 residues. V lost 0 bases to trimming and J lost 0 bases, with 10 bases between them. CDR1 is MNHEY, CDR2 SVGAGI, per germline. The CDR3 DNA reads TGTGCCAGCAGTTACTCTGGCGGGGCTAGCACAGATACGCAGTATTTT. Its translation is CASSYSGGASTDTQYF.

This chain joins TRBV4-3 and TRBJ1-2; TRBD1 agrees at 9 bases. V lost 0 bases to trimming and J lost 3 bases; unmatched junction nucleotides: 8. The CDR3 covers 17 residues. Looked up from germline, CDR1 is LGHNA and CDR2 is YSLEER. The CDR3 reads CASSQDNYWTGDYGYTF. In DNA, the CDR3 is TGCGCCAGCAGCCAAGATAATTATTGGACAGGGGACTATGGCTACACCTTC.

This clonotype has a single count. A much more abundant neighbour one base away suggests this may be a read error. This chain links TRBV10-3 with TRBJ2-7; the D gene is possibly TRBD1 (7 bases). Germline V CDR1 and CDR2: ENHRY, SYGVKD. Trimming cost V 4 bases and J 7 bases, with 23 bases left between them. This CDR3 comprises 16 residues. The CDR3 sequence is CAISGAGQPPFNEQYF. The CDR3 DNA is TGTGCCATCAGTGGGGCGGGACAGCCTCCCTTTAATGAGCAGTACTTC.

This clonotype has a handful of counts. J is TRBJ1-2 and V is TRBV6-2 or TRBV6-3, with D unclear. Per germline, CDR1 MNHEY and CDR2 SVGEGT. V lost 7 bases and J 2 bases, leaving 8 bases between the germline ends. This CDR3 has 12 residues. The CDR3 coding sequence is TGTGCCAGCAAGGACCGAAACTATGGCTACACCTTC. Translation: CASKDRNYGYTF.

This clonotype occurred a few times. The genes are TRBV28 and TRBJ2-3, with a possible D match to TRBD2 (6 bases). V dropped 6 bases and J dropped 5 bases, with 12 bases sitting between them. The germline V gene has CDR1 MDHEN and CDR2 SYDVKM. The CDR3 extends over 13 amino acids. Here the CDR3 reads CASRWDWEDTQYF. The DNA for the CDR3 is TGTGCCAGCAGATGGGACTGGGAAGATACGCAGTATTTT. The full variable domain, with the rest looked up from reference TRBV28 and TRBJ2-3, is DVKVTQSSRYLVKRTGEKVFLECVQDMDHENMFWYRQDPGLGLRLIYFSYDVKMKEKGDIPEGYSVSREKKERFSLILESASTNQTSMYLCASRWDWEDTQYFGPGTRLTVL.

The chain joins TRBV21-1 to TRBJ2-7. TRBV21-1 is annotated as a pseudogene. The CDR3 is 14 residues long. The CDR3 spells CASSKALWYYEQYF. The CDR3 region has the DNA TGTGCCAGCAGCAAAGCGCTGTGGTACTACGAGCAGTACTTC.

The chain joins TRBV6-5 to TRBJ1-2; maybe TRBD1 (5 bases). This CDR3 has 12 amino acids. The germline CDR1 and CDR2 sequences are MNHEY and SVGAGI. Trimming removed 4 bases at V and 11 bases at J, with 14 bases between. CDR3 loop: CASSSATAKYTF. CDR3 in DNA: TGTGCCAGCAGTTCGGCGACAGCCAAGTACACCTTC.

This clonotype was seen only once. The CDR3 is CASRLLDRAWGETQYF. CDR3 DNA: TGTGCCAGCAGGCTACTCGACAGGGCTTGGGGGGAGACCCAGTACTTC. The chain is built from TRBV2 and TRBJ2-7; TRBD1 aligns across 7 bases. The better agreement between TRBJ2-5 and the DNA end casts doubt on the J call. The CDR3 has 16 amino acids. The germline V gene has CDR1 SNHLY and CDR2 FYNNEI.

The chain joins TRBV20-1 to TRBJ2-3, with TRBD2 identical over 13 bases. CDR3 length: 15 amino acids. V was clipped by 5 bases and J by 4 bases; unmatched bases: 6. Per the germline V gene, CDR1 is DFQATT and CDR2 is SNEGSKA (reference sequence). CDR3 amino acids: CSAGRLAGGPDTQYF. The DNA for the CDR3 is TGCAGTGCTGGAAGACTAGCGGGGGGCCCAGATACGCAGTATTTT.

The chain joins TRBV12-3 or TRBV12-4 to TRBJ1-1; tentatively, D is TRBD1 (6 bases). Between the trimmed V and J ends, which lost 8 bases and 6 bases, there was a span of 13 bases. The CDR3 runs to 12 residues. The CDR3 reads CASQAGAPEAFF. The CDR3 DNA is TGTGCCAGCCAGGCAGGGGCCCCTGAAGCTTTCTTT.

The rearrangement uses TRBV20-1 and TRBJ1-2; D possibly corresponds to TRBD1 (6 bases). CDR1 DFQATT and CDR2 SNEGSKA come from the germline V gene (reference sequence). V dropped 3 bases and J dropped 7 bases, with 18 bases sitting between them. The length of the CDR3 is 14 residues. The CDR3 DNA reads as TGCAGTGCTAGTTATCACACGGGGGCAGTTGGCTACACCTTC. This gives the protein CSASYHTGAVGYTF.

CDR3 DNA sequence: TGTGCCAGCAGCCACCTGGGCAGTTCCACTGAAGCTTTCTTT. It codes for CASSHLGSSTEAFF. V usage is TRBV6-2 or TRBV6-3 and J usage is TRBJ1-1; D unclear. Deletions cut 6 bases from V and 4 bases from J, with 15 bases between. This CDR3 has 14 amino acids. Germline V gene lookup returns CDR1 MNHEY and CDR2 SVGEGT.

This clonotype was seen a handful of times. This chain links TRBV20-1 with TRBJ2-1, with TRBD1 matching 8 bases. V shed 2 bases, J shed 8 bases, and the junction held 5 bases outside the gene matches. This CDR3 region has 13 residues. The germline V gene encodes CDR1 DFQATT and CDR2 SNEGSKA (reference sequence). DNA of the CDR3: TGCAGTGCTAGACAGGGGGCACGGGATGAGCAGTTCTTC. Translating it yields CSARQGARDEQFF.